These 9 T cell receptor beta chains originate from one sample sequenced in a study of early T cells in non-severe SARS-CoV-2 infection. TCRdb re-analysed the 5' RACE reads in MiXCR, keeping a single row per CDR3 protein. This sample carries around 61,000 distinct CDR3 sequences, approximately 10% of them seen once, and the ten largest clones take 5.5% to 7%. Material: whole blood. Receptor source: an adult who was a healthcare worker with PCR-confirmed SARS-CoV-2 infection or an uninfected control (not recorded which).

This clonotype was seen ten or more times. V and J are TRBV7-3 and TRBJ2-5, with D uncertain. Trimming stripped 5 bases from V and 0 bases from J, with 7 bases between. The CDR3 has 13 residues. Germline lookup yields CDR1 SGHTA and CDR2 FQGTGA. The CDR3 DNA reads TGTGCCAGCAGCAAGGGTTACCAAGAGACCCAGTACTTC. This encodes CASSKGYQETQYF.

This clonotype was counted many times. The gene calls are TRBV5-6 and TRBJ2-5; a weak D match, TRBD2 (5 bases). Germline V gene sequence: CDR1 SGHDT, CDR2 YYEEEE. The CDR3 consists of 14 residues. The V end was cut by 4 bases, the J end by 10 bases, with 20 bases between. CDR3 sequence reads: CASSHQLGDERQYF. The CDR3 DNA reads as TGTGCCAGCAGCCATCAGTTGGGAGATGAACGCCAGTACTTC.

This clonotype was detected many times. The J gene is TRBJ2-1, the V gene TRBV3-1; TRBD2 matches 7 bases. The CDR3 covers 15 residues. V lost 1 base and J lost 7; bases outside the gene matches: 7. Germline loops: CDR1 LGHDT, CDR2 YNNKEL (reference sequence). The CDR3 sequence is CASSQAAGSGNEQFF. The CDR3 region has the DNA TGTGCCAGCAGCCAAGCAGCGGGATCAGGAAATGAGCAGTTCTTC.

This clonotype came up many times. V and J are TRBV10-3 and TRBJ1-5; maybe TRBD1 (5 bases). This CDR3 is 14 amino acids long. Germline V gives CDR1 ENHRY, CDR2 SYGVKD. V was clipped by 2 bases and J by 6 bases, with 11 bases between them. CDR3 in amino acids: CAISEKQGVQPQHF. The CDR3 DNA reads as TGTGCCATCAGTGAGAAGCAGGGAGTTCAGCCCCAGCATTTT.

This clonotype was picked up many times. The chain employs TRBV7-8 and TRBJ2-7, with D perhaps matching TRBD1 or TRBD2 (6 bases each). CDR3 length: 15 residues. V was pared by 0 bases and J by 4 bases, with 13 bases between. Germline V gene lookup returns CDR1 SGHVS and CDR2 FQNEAQ. CDR3 sequence (DNA): TGTGCCAGCAGCTTAGCGAGGGAGGACAGTTACGAGCAGTACTTC. Translated, it gives CASSLAREDSYEQYF. The full variable domain, in which reference TRBV7-8 and TRBJ2-7 provide the parts outside the CDR3, is GAGVSQSPRYKVAKRGQDVALRCDPISGHVSLFWYQQALGQGPEFLTYFQNEAQLDKSGLPSDRFFAERPEGSVSTLKIQRTQQEDSAVYLCASSLAREDSYEQYFGPGTRLTVT.

The genes are TRBV10-3 and TRBJ2-2; D is uncertain. Trimming removed 4 bases from V and 0 bases from J, with 12 bases in between. CDR1 and CDR2 from the germline V gene are ENHRY and SYGVKD. The CDR3 length is 16 residues. The CDR3 region has the DNA TGTGCCATCAGTGGAACGAGGCGTACGAACACCGGGGAGCTGTTTTTT. It codes for CAISGTRRTNTGELFF.

At least ten counts were recorded for this clonotype. The chain uses TRBV14 and TRBJ2-2, with no clear D. V shed 4 bases and J shed 3 bases, with 9 bases lying between them. The germline CDR1 and CDR2 sequences are SGHDN and FVKESK. This CDR3 region has 14 residues. CDR3 nucleotide sequence: TGTGCCAGCAGCCTATATCTGGACACCGGGGAGCTGTTTTTT. Its translation is CASSLYLDTGELFF.

This clonotype appeared many times. This rearrangement joins TRBV4-3 to TRBJ2-1; 12 positions match TRBD2. V gave up 4 bases and J gave up 12 bases; unmatched junction bases: 13. Germline V gives CDR1 LGHNA, CDR2 YSLEER. This CDR3 contains 16 residues. The CDR3 DNA follows: TGCGCCAGCAGCCCTTCGAGGACTAGCGGGACGAGGGGGCAGTTCTTC. Protein product: CASSPSRTSGTRGQFF.

This clonotype was found many times. The chain couples TRBV5-5 to TRBJ1-6; D is ambiguous. The CDR3 has 18 amino acids. The germline V and J ends were trimmed by 1 base and 7 bases, with 21 bases remaining between them. CDR1 and CDR2 from the germline V gene are SGHKS and YYEKEE (reference sequence). The CDR3 coding sequence is TGTGCCAGCAGCTTGCTCATGCCCGGGGAATCAATAAATTCACCCCTCCACTTT. Amino acid sequence: CASSLLMPGESINSPLHF.